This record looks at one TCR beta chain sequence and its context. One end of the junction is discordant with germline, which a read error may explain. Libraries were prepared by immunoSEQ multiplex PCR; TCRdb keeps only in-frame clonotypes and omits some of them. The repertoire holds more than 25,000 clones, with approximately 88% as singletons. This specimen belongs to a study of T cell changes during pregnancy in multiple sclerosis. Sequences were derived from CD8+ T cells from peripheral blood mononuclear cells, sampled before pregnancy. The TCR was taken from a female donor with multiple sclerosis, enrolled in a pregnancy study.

The CDR3 DNA reads TGTGCTAGCAGACCTATTGGAGGGCGGGAGACCCAGTACTTC. Protein sequence: CASRPIGGRETQYF. V gene TRBV7-7 combines with J gene TRBJ2-5, with D tentatively TRBD2 (6 bases). This CDR3 has 14 amino acids. Germline loops: CDR1 SSHAT, CDR2 FNYEAQ (reference sequence). Full variable domain (rest looked up from reference TRBV7-7 and TRBJ2-5): GAGVSQSPRYKVTKRGQDVTLRCDPISSHATLYWYQQALGQGPEFLTYFNYEAQPDKSGLPSDRFSAERPEGSISTLTIQRTEQRDSAMYRCASRPIGGRETQYFGPGTRLLVL.